This TCR beta chain was captured by sequencing in a study of regulatory T cells in long-lasting Graves disease. Findings and caveats of the study: The study examined only peripheral blood, not thyroid tissue.

This clonotype was recorded at least ten times. What it binds is unknown. CDR3 regions were amplified by Arm-PCR using iRepertoire HTBI primers to build TCR beta libraries. TCRdb fed the multiplex PCR reads into MiXCR, producing one record per CDR3 protein. The table records some 250,000 distinct CDR3 sequences, approximately 20% of them present only once. Time point in this sample: newly diagnosed GD, antithyroid drugs for less than 3 months. PBMCs provided the RNA from which the TCR library was made. The patients were drawn from one endocrinology department in Xi'an, China. The V end lost 2 bases, the J end lost 7 bases, and 9 bases lay between the germline ends. Germline CDR1 and CDR2: MNHEY and SVGAGI. CDR3 length equals 14 residues. These same records also appear under a second study, on T cells in Graves' hyperthyroidism and ophthalmopathy. That work adds: First-round RT-PCR of the TCR CDR3 relied on the HTBI primer set. Onset of ophthalmopathy came a median approximately 6.5 months after the model predicted it.

The TCR originated in a young woman with Graves disease. The chain has TRBV6-5 and TRBJ1-6; D perhaps matches TRBD1 (5 bases). Sequenced here: peripheral blood mononuclear cells (PBMCs), sampled at new diagnosis, from a patient treated with antithyroid drugs. CDR3 in amino acids: CASSYPGPNSPLHF. The CDR3 DNA reads as TGTGCCAGCAGTTACCCGGGACCCAATTCACCCCTCCACTTT.